Given below is one T cell receptor beta chain in context. Antigen specificity is unknown. Primers for the PCR totalled 60 Vbeta and 13 Jbeta. Original processing notes: About 9.9 million of the roughly 80 million unique TCR beta chains counted in a later analysis were shared. The table came from immunoSEQ multiplex PCR; TCRdb's copy has only in-frame clones and leaves some out. The V and J calls and clone size are taken from that table; D and trimming were inferred from the DNA. The sample comprises under 200,000 clones, approximately 80% of which are singletons, and roughly 7.5% rests with the top ten. The trim removed 5 bases at V and 4 bases at J, leaving 15 bases unmatched. Germline CDR1 SSHAT, CDR2 FNYEAQ (reference sequence). This CDR3 has 17 residues. These data are taken from a study of cytomegalovirus exposure and HLA in healthy donors. Findings of the study overall: As a later analysis showed, a missense DCLRE1C variant was linked to trimming of TCR beta V- and J-genes. It was shown in a later analysis that HLA-associated TCR beta chains were more clonally expanded than other, equally common chains. Analyses of presence and absence presupposed an approximately uniform sequencing depth across donors.

V is TRBV7-7 and J is TRBJ2-3; 7 nucleotides line up with TRBD1. Sequenced material: PBMCs. The origin of this receptor is a woman aged 30 to 39 in good health and CMV-seropositive. CDR3: CASSPTDGQVSSDTQYF. CDR3 nucleotide sequence: TGTGCCAGCAGCCCTACAGATGGACAGGTTTCATCAGATACGCAGTATTTT.